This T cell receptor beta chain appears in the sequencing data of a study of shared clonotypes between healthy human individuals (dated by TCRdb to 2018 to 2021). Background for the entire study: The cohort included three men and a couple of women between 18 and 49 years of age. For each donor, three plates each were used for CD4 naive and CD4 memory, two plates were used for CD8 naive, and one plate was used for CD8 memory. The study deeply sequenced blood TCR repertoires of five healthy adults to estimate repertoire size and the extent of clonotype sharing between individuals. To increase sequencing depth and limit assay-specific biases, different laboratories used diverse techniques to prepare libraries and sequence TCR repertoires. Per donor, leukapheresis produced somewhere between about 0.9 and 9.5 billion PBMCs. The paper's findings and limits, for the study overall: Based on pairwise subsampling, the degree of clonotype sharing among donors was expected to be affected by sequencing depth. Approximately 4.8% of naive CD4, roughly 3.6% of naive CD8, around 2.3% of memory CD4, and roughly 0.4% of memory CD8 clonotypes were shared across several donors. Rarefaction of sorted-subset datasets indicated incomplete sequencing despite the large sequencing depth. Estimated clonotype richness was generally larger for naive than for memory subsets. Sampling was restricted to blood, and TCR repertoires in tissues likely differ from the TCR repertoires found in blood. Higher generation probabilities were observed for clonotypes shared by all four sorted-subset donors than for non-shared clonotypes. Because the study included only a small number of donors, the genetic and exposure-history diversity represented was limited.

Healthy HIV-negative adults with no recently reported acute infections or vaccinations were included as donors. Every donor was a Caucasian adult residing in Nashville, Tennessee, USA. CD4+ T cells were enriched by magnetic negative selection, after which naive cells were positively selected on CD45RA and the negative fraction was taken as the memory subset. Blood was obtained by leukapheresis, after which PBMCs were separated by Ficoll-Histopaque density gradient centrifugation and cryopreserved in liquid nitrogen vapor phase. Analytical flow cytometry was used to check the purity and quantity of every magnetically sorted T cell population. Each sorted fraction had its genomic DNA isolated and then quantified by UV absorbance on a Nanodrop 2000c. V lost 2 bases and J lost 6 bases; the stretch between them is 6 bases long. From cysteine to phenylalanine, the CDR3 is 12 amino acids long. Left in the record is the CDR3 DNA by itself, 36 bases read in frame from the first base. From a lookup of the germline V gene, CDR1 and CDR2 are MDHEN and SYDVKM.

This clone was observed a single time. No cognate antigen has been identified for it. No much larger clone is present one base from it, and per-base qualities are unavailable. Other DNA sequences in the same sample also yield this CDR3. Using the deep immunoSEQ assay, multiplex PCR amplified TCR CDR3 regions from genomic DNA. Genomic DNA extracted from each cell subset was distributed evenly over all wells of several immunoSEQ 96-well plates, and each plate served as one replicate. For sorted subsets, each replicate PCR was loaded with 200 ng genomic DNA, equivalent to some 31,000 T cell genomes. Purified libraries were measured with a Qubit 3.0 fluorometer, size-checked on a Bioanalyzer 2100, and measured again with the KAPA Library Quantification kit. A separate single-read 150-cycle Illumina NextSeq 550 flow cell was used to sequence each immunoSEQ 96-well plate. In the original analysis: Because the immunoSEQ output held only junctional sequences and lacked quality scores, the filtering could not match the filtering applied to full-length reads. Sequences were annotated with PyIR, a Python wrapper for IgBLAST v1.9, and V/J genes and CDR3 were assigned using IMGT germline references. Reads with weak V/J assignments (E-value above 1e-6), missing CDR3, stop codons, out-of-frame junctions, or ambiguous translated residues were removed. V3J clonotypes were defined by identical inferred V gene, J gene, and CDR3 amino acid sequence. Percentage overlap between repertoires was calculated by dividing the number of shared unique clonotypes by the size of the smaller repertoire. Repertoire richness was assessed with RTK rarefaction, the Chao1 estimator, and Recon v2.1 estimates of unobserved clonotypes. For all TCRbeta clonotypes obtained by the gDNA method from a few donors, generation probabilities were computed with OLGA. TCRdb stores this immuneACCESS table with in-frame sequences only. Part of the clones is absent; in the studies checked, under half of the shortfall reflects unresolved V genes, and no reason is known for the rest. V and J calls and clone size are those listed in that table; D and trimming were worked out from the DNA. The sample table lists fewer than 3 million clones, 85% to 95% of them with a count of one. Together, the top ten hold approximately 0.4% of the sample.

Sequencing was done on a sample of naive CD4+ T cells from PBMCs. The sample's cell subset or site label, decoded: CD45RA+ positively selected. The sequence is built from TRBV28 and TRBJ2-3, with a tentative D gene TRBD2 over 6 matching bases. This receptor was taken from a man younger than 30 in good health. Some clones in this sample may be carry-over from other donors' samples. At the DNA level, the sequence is TGTGCCAGCAGTTTAGCGGGGGATACGCAGTATTTT. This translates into CASSLAGDTQYF.